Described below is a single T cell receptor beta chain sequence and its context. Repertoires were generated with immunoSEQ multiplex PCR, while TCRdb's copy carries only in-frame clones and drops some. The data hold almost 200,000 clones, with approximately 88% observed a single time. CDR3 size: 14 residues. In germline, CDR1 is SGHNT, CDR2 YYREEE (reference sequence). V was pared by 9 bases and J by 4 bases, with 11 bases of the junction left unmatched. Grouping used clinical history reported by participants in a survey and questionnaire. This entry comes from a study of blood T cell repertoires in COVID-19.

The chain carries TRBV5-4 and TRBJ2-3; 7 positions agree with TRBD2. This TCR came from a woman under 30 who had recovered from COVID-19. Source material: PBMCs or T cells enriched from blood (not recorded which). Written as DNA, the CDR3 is TGTGCCACCCTGGACGGGGGGATCCCAGATACGCAGTATTTT. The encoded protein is CATLDGGIPDTQYF.